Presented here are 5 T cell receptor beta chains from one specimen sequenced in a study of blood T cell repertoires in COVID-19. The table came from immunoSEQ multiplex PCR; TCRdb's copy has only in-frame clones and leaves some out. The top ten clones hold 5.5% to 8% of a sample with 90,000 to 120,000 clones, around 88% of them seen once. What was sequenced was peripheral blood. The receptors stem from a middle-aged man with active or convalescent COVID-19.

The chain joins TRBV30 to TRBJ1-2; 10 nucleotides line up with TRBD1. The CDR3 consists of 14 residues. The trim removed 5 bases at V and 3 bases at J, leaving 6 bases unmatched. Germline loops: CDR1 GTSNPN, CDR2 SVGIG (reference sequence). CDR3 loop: CAWEGDRGYYGYTF. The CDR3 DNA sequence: TGTGCCTGGGAAGGGGACAGGGGTTACTATGGCTACACCTTC.

The CDR3 sequence: CASSTGTGRSSPLHF. CDR3 DNA: TGCGCCAGCAGCACTGGGACAGGGAGGAGTTCACCCCTCCACTTT. The V gene is TRBV5-1, the J gene TRBJ1-6; TRBD1 agrees at 9 bases. The junction had 8 bases not matched to a gene; V was cut back by 4 bases and J by 9 bases. This CDR3 is built from 15 residues. Germline-derived CDR1 and CDR2 are SGHRS and YFSETQ.

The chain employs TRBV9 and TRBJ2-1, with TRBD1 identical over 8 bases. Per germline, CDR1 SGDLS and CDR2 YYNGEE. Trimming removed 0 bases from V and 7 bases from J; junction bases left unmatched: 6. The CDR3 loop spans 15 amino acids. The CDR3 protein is CASSVDITGGNEQFF. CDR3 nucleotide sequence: TGTGCCAGCAGCGTAGATATCACAGGGGGGAATGAGCAGTTCTTC. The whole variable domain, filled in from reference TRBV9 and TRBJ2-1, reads DSGVTQTPKHLITATGQRVTLRCSPRSGDLSVYWYQQSLDQGLQFLIQYYNGEERAKGNILERFSAQQFPDLHSELNLSSLELGDSALYFCASSVDITGGNEQFFGPGTRLTVL.

The DNA for the CDR3 is TGTGCCAGCAGCTCCGACACCCCTAGCAATCAGCCCCAGCATTTT. Translation gives CASSSDTPSNQPQHF. J is TRBJ1-5 and V is TRBV7-9; no definite D call. CDR1 is SEHNR, CDR2 FQNEAQ, per germline (reference sequence). CDR3 length equals 15 residues. The V end lost 4 bases, the J end lost 0 bases, and 10 bases lay between the germline ends.

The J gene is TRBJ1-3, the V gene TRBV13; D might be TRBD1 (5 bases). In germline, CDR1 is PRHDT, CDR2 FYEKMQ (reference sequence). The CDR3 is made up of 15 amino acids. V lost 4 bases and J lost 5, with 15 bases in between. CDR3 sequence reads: CASSSHGGPRNTIYF. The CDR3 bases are TGTGCCAGCAGCTCCCACGGGGGACCCCGAAACACCATATATTTT.